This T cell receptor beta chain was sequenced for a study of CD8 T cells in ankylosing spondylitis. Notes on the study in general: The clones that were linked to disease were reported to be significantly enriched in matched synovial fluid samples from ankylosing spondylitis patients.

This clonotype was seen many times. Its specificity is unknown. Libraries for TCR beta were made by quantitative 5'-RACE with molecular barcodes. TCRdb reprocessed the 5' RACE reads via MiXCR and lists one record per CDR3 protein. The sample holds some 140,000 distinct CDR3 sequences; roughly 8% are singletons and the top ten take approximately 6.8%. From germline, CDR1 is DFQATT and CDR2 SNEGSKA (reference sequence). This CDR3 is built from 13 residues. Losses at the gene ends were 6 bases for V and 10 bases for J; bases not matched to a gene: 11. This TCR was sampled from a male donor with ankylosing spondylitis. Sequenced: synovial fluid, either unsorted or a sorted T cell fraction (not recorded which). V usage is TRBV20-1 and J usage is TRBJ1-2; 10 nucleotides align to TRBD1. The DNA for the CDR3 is TGCAGTGCCCTTCCCGGGACAGGGGCGGACTACACCTTC. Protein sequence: CSALPGTGADYTF.